These 14 T cell receptor beta chains came from one sample sequenced in a study of Ad26.COV2.S vaccination and SARS-CoV-2 variants. Specified treatment: around 19 received Ad26.COV2.S at low or high dose, single or two shots; about 5 received placebo; per-sample allocation not given. Material that was analyzed had been drawn on day 63 after the first vaccine or placebo injection. This table comes from immunoSEQ multiplex PCR, and its TCRdb copy is limited to in-frame clones, with some not included. The table has about 400,000 clones, 92% seen once; the top ten hold more than 1.5%. This sample comprised peripheral blood, obtained in a trial of Ad26.COV2.S vaccine versus placebo. The source of these receptors is a person aged 18-60 years who received the Ad26.COV2.S COVID-19 vaccine or a placebo.

The chain employs TRBV10-3 and TRBJ2-5, with 9 bases identical to TRBD1. The CDR3 extends over 15 amino acids. Germline lookup yields CDR1 ENHRY and CDR2 SYGVKD. Trimming at V came to 2 bases and at J to 4 bases, leaving 5 bases not matched to a gene. CDR3 region: CAISEGTGLRETQYF. In DNA form, the CDR3 reads TGTGCCATCAGTGAGGGGACAGGGTTACGAGAGACCCAGTACTTC.

This clone has a count of ten or more. V usage is TRBV4-3 and J usage is TRBJ1-6; maybe TRBD1 (5 bases). Germline lookup yields CDR1 LGHNA and CDR2 YSLEER. V shed 2 bases and J shed 7 bases, with 15 bases lying between them. CDR3 length: 16 amino acids. The CDR3 spells CASSQMTQGWNSPLHF. Written as DNA, the CDR3 is TGCGCCAGCAGCCAAATGACTCAGGGATGGAATTCACCCCTCCACTTT.

The V and J genes are TRBV3-1 (or the pseudogene TRBV3-2) and TRBJ1-4; tentative D call: TRBD1 (6 bases). The germline V gene has CDR1 LGHDT and CDR2 YNNKEL (reference sequence). Trimming shortened V by 1 base and J by 4 bases, and 10 bases separated the two germline ends. This CDR3 comprises 15 residues. The DNA of the CDR3 is TGTGCCAGCAGCCAAGTCGGACAGCTTAATGAAAAACTGTTTTTT. Translation gives CASSQVGQLNEKLFF.

This sequence joins TRBV2 and TRBJ2-1, with a tentative D call TRBD2 (6 bases). V was cut by 6 bases and J by 0 bases, with 12 bases left in between. The CDR3 covers 15 residues. Germline V gene data show CDR1 as SNHLY and CDR2 as FYNNEI. For the CDR3, the DNA is TGTGCCAGCAGCCTGGACGGGGGCTCCTACAATGAGCAGTTCTTC. Its translation: CASSLDGGSYNEQFF.

In the case of this clone: The junction shows a germline mismatch at one end, possibly a read error. The chain is built from TRBV6-2 or TRBV6-3 and TRBJ1-6; 11 positions agree with TRBD1. CDR3 length: 17 amino acids. CDR1 and CDR2 from the germline V gene are MNHEY and SVGEGT. CDR3 sequence (DNA): TGTGCCAGCAGTAACTCCGGGACAGGGGGTGGTCGTTCACCCCTCCACTTT. Its protein is CASSNSGTGGGRSPLHF.

This chain uses TRBV7-8 with TRBJ2-7; possibly TRBD2 for D (5 bases). V lost 1 base to trimming and J lost 5 bases, with 12 bases between them. The CDR3 length is 14 residues. Germline V gene sequence: CDR1 SGHVS, CDR2 FQNEAQ. The CDR3 spells CASSLGARGNEQYF. Written as DNA, the CDR3 is TGTGCCAGCAGCTTAGGAGCGCGAGGGAACGAGCAGTACTTC.

This chain links TRBV5-5 with TRBJ2-3; tentative D call: TRBD1 (5 bases). The V gene's germline CDR1 is SGHKS and CDR2 YYEKEE (reference sequence). The CDR3 totals 16 residues. The germline V and J ends were trimmed by 0 bases and 3 bases, with 14 bases remaining between them. This CDR3 is CASSLGGRGKTDTQYF. The CDR3, as DNA: TGTGCCAGCAGCTTGGGAGGTAGGGGCAAGACAGATACGCAGTATTTT.

The chain couples TRBV28 to TRBJ1-4, with no clear D. The CDR3 length is 16 residues. V was trimmed by 6 bases and J by 4 bases, leaving 18 bases between them. The V gene's germline CDR1 is MDHEN and CDR2 SYDVKM. CDR3 amino acids: CASSPTPGFNNEKLFF. The CDR3 bases are TGTGCCAGCAGCCCAACCCCGGGCTTTAATAATGAAAAACTGTTTTTT. Drawing the rest from reference TRBV28 and TRBJ1-4, the complete variable domain is DVKVTQSSRYLVKRTGEKVFLECVQDMDHENMFWYRQDPGLGLRLIYFSYDVKMKEKGDIPEGYSVSREKKERFSLILESASTNQTSMYLCASSPTPGFNNEKLFFGSGTQLSVL.

This clone was seen many times. V gene TRBV19 combines with J gene TRBJ1-5; weak D call: TRBD1 (6 bases). The germline gives CDR1 LNHDA, CDR2 SQIVND (reference sequence). The germline V and J ends were trimmed by 2 bases and 4 bases, with 9 bases remaining between them. The CDR3 loop spans 14 amino acids. CDR3 in DNA: TGTGCCAGTAGTATATGGGACAAGAATCAGCCCCAGCATTTT. It is translated as CASSIWDKNQPQHF.

The gene calls are TRBV5-4 and TRBJ1-2, with no clear D. CDR1 is SGHNT, CDR2 YYREEE, per germline (reference sequence). This CDR3 contains 12 residues. Trimming took 3 bases from V and 10 from J, leaving 13 bases between them. This CDR3 reads CASSSGRPSYTF. DNA for the CDR3: TGTGCCAGCAGCTCCGGGAGACCCTCCTACACCTTC.

The V gene is TRBV30, the J gene TRBJ1-1, with D possibly TRBD1 on 6 matching bases. Germline V lookup: CDR1 GTSNPN, CDR2 SVGIG (reference sequence). Trimming removed 8 bases from V and 3 bases from J, with 13 bases in between. The CDR3 totals 12 residues. The CDR3 DNA reads as TGTGCCATAAGGGGGGACGACACTGAAGCTTTCTTT. Its protein is CAIRGDDTEAFF.

CDR3 amino acids: CASRGLAGPSDTQYF. In DNA, the CDR3 is TGTGCCAGCAGGGGACTAGCGGGGCCTTCAGATACGCAGTATTTT. The chain is built from TRBV5-6 and TRBJ2-3; 13 bases are a match to TRBD2. Germline V gene lookup returns CDR1 SGHDT and CDR2 YYEEEE. This CDR3 comprises 15 residues. Trimming at V came to 5 bases and at J to 4 bases, leaving 4 bases not matched to a gene.

As to this clone: One junction end disagrees with the germline gene, perhaps due to a read error. The chain joins TRBV2 to TRBJ1-2; 9 positions match TRBD1. The germline CDR1 and CDR2 sequences are SNHLY and FYNNEI. This CDR3 is built from 8 residues. The CDR3 spells CASRDRGF. Here the CDR3 DNA reads TGTGCCAGCAGGGACAGGGGCTTC.

The chain couples TRBV6-6 to TRBJ1-2; TRBD1 aligns across 8 bases. With V trimmed by 6 bases and J by 4 bases, 7 bases remained unmatched. CDR1 is MNHNY, CDR2 SVGAGI, per germline (reference sequence). The CDR3 spans 14 residues. The CDR3 loop is CASRETGVSYGYTF. In DNA, the CDR3 is TGTGCCAGCAGAGAGACAGGGGTCTCCTATGGCTACACCTTC.